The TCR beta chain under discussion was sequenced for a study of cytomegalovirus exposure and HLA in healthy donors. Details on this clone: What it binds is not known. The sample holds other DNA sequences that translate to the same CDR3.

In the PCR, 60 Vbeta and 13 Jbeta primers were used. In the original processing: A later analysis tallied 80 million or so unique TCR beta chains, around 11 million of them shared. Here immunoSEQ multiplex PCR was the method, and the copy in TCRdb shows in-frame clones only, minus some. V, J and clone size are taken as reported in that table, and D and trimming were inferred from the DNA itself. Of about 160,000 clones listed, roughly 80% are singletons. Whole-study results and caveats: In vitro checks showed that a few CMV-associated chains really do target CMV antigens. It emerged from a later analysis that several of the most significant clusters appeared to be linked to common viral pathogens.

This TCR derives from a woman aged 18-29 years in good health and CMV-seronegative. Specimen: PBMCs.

The chain's CDR3 is CASSLQGGYEQYF. The CDR3 DNA reads TGTGCCAGCAGCTTACAGGGCGGCTACGAGCAGTACTTC. This chain uses TRBV7-3 with TRBJ2-7; the D gene is possibly TRBD1 (5 bases). V gave up 2 bases and J gave up 3 bases, with 8 bases separating them. CDR1 SGHTA and CDR2 FQGTGA come from the germline V gene. CDR3 length: 13 residues.